This note documents a single T cell receptor beta chain sequence. Its specific antigen is unknown. No clone much larger than this one lies a single base away; base qualities are absent. This record comes from a study of OX40 agonist ivuxolimab in advanced cancers. Notes on the research overall: Ivuxolimab, which targeted the costimulatory receptor OX40 (CD134), was an agonistic, fully human IgG2 monoclonal antibody. Intravenous ivuxolimab was administered to patients every 2 weeks at six dose levels: 0.01, 0.1, 0.3, 1.5, 3 and 10 mg/kg. Among the roughly 52 dose-escalation patients, some 20 had hepatocellular carcinoma, some 15 melanoma, 9 renal cell carcinoma and 9 head and neck cancer. A male proportion of 82.7% and a mean age of around 60 years, ranging from about 20 to 85, were recorded for the dose-escalation cohort. Patients were allowed to have had prior anti-PD-1, anti-PD-L1 or anti-CTLA-4 therapy, and 40% to 45% of the dose-escalation patients had been treated with checkpoint inhibitors. Three dose-escalation patients achieved partial responses, one with hepatocellular carcinoma and two with cutaneous melanoma. The purpose of peripheral TCRbeta sequencing was to test whether ivuxolimab changed TCR sequence diversity and led to clonal T-cell expansion. The monotherapy dose-escalation portion (N ≈ 55 patients) of the phase I ivuxolimab trial is reported in the paper.

Trimming removed 0 bases from V and 4 bases from J, leaving 15 bases between the germline ends. Including the terminal cysteine and phenylalanine, the CDR3 comprises 15 residues. Only the CDR3 part of the read is kept: 45 bases, read in frame from the first base. Looking up the germline V gene (reference sequence) yields CDR1 GTSNPN and CDR2 SVGIG. Genomic DNA was isolated from the sorted cells so that the TCRbeta CDR3 region could be sequenced. The immunoSEQ Assay was used for sequencing of TCRbeta CDR3 regions. TCRdb mirrors the immuneACCESS table, restricted to in-frame sequences. Some clones are absent from its copies; in checked studies, under half trace to an unresolved V gene, and the reason for the others is unknown. Within this sample are 9,500 to 13,000 clones, with over 70% of them counted one time only. Of the sample, 15% is held by the ten largest clones. The trial excluded patients who had a history of autoimmune disease or were on systemic immunosuppression. In every dose cohort, peripheral blood was drawn for TCR sequencing at baseline, cycle 4 day 1, and cycle 7 day 1. Samples were obtained from an open-label, multicenter, first-in-human phase I dose-escalation trial of ivuxolimab. Adults with locally advanced or metastatic head and neck squamous cell, hepatocellular, melanoma or renal cell carcinoma were enrolled in the trial. Before TCR sequencing, CD4+ and CD8+ T cells were separately sorted from peripheral blood.

What the study reported, not specific to this receptor: Low levels of normalized T-cell clonal expansion were also seen in some nonresponding patients. The antigen specificity of the clonally expanded peripheral T cells was not determined. At doses of 0.1 to 3.0 mg/kg, clonal expansion of both CD4+ and CD8+ T cells in blood was seen between baseline and week 6. After ivuxolimab, CD8+ T cells had more expanded clones than CD4+ T cells on average. In partial responders in the 0.1-3.0 mg/kg groups, normalized peripheral clonal expansion was found to be among the lowest, especially among CD8+ T cells.

The source of this sequence is an adult with an advanced solid tumor such as melanoma, head and neck, liver or kidney cancer. The rearranged segments are TRBV30 and TRBJ2-5; the D gene may be TRBD1 or TRBD2, since each aligns over 6 bases. Material: CD4+ or CD8+ T cells sorted from blood, obtained in a trial of the OX40 agonist ivuxolimab. Here the CDR3 is given as CAWSVISGARETQYF. The DNA sequence reads TGTGCCTGGAGTGTAATTTCGGGGGCTAGAGAGACCCAGTACTTC.